The 17 T cell receptor beta chains listed next were all sequenced from one sample in a study of blood T cells in healthy people across ages. Then a second PCR, running roughly 6 to 11 cycles, was carried out with a sample-barcoded 5' primer and a J-beta primer mix. In TCRdb, the 5' RACE reads were re-called with MiXCR into one record per CDR3 protein. In the table there are hundreds of thousands of distinct CDR3 sequences, over 40% of which are singletons. Sequencing was performed on blood. The receptors derive from a woman older than 75 in good health.

The chain carries TRBV28 and TRBJ2-5, with D perhaps assigned TRBD1 or TRBD2 (5 bases each). The germline V gene has CDR1 MDHEN and CDR2 SYDVKM. V was clipped by 2 bases and J by 11 bases, with 18 bases between them. The CDR3 is made up of 14 amino acids. The CDR3 sequence is CASSLTVRGWEQYF. CDR3 DNA sequence: TGTGCCAGCAGTTTAACGGTGAGGGGATGGGAGCAGTACTTC.

The chain links TRBV6-1 to TRBJ1-2; unclear D gene. The CDR3 totals 13 residues. Germline V gene data show CDR1 as MNHNS and CDR2 as SASEGT. V was clipped by 4 bases and J by 1 base, with 7 bases between them. The CDR3 bases are TGTGCCAGCAGTGGGCCCAATAACTATGGCTACACCTTC. Residues: CASSGPNNYGYTF.

The V gene is TRBV18, the J gene TRBJ2-7; no reliable D call. Trimming took 3 bases from V and 0 from J, leaving 9 bases between them. The germline CDR1 and CDR2 sequences are KGHSH and LQKENI. The CDR3 has 14 residues. The CDR3 region is CASSPSVSSYEQYF. CDR3 coding DNA: TGTGCCAGCTCACCCTCGGTTAGCTCCTACGAGCAGTACTTC.

Here the CDR3 DNA reads TGTGCCAGCAGCGTAGACCCTAGTTACCAAGAGACCCAGTACTTC. The encoded protein is CASSVDPSYQETQYF. The chain combines TRBV9 with TRBJ2-5, with no clear D. The V and J ends lost 0 bases and 0 bases respectively, with 9 bases between them. Germline values: CDR1 SGDLS, CDR2 YYNGEE. CDR3 length: 15 residues. Full variable domain (missing parts from reference TRBV9 and TRBJ2-5): DSGVTQTPKHLITATGQRVTLRCSPRSGDLSVYWYQQSLDQGLQFLIQYYNGEERAKGNILERFSAQQFPDLHSELNLSSLELGDSALYFCASSVDPSYQETQYFGPGTRLLVL.

The CDR3 reads CSASLAGGPFYEQFF. The CDR3 nucleotides are TGCAGTGCTAGCTTAGCGGGAGGGCCCTTCTATGAGCAGTTCTTC. The rearrangement links TRBV20-1 to TRBJ2-1; 11 nucleotides agree with TRBD2. This CDR3 contains 15 residues. Germline V gives CDR1 DFQATT, CDR2 SNEGSKA (reference sequence). V gave up 3 bases and J gave up 8 bases; unmatched junction bases: 9.

This clonotype appeared a few times. A clone one base away is much larger, so this may be a read error. V and J are TRBV5-1 and TRBJ1-1; no clear D gene. Germline V CDR1 and CDR2: SGHRS, YFSETQ. V was clipped by 4 bases and J by 0 bases, with 7 bases between them. This CDR3 region has 13 residues. This chain's CDR3 is CASSVDVNTEAFF. The CDR3 DNA sequence: TGCGCCAGCAGCGTGGACGTGAACACTGAAGCTTTCTTT.

The chain is built from TRBV5-1 and TRBJ2-3; no reliable D call. CDR1 and CDR2 (germline): SGHRS, YFSETQ. CDR3 length: 14 residues. V was pared by 5 bases and J by 1 base, with 11 bases between. For the CDR3, the DNA is TGCGCCAGCAGGAGAGGTGACGGCACAGATACGCAGTATTTT. Protein sequence: CASRRGDGTDTQYF.

This clonotype was detected only a few times. The rearrangement joins TRBV7-8 to TRBJ1-2, with TRBD1 matching over 11 bases. Trimming took 1 base from V and 2 from J; bases not matched to a gene: 3. CDR1 is SGHVS and CDR2 is FQNEAQ in the germline V gene. This CDR3 contains 16 residues. In DNA, the CDR3 is TGTGCCAGCAGCTTAGGGACAGGGGGCGTAAACTATGGCTACACCTTC. The encoded protein is CASSLGTGGVNYGYTF.

The CDR3 coding sequence is TGCGCCAGCAGCCCAGGCTATGGGACAGCTCGTTACGAGCAGTACTTC. Residues: CASSPGYGTARYEQYF. The chain has TRBV5-1 and TRBJ2-7; 7 bases line up with TRBD1. CDR1 SGHRS and CDR2 YFSETQ come from the germline V gene. V shed 4 bases, J shed 4 bases, and the junction held 14 bases outside the gene matches. The CDR3 runs 16 residues.

The chain links TRBV19 to TRBJ1-2; perhaps TRBD1 as D (5 bases). Germline CDR1 reads LNHDA; CDR2 reads SQIVND (reference sequence). The CDR3 spans 13 residues. V lost 9 bases, J lost 4 bases, and 15 bases lay in between. The CDR3 sequence is CASSGTVLYGYTF. The CDR3 nucleotides read TGTGCCAGCTCAGGGACGGTTCTCTATGGCTACACCTTC.

As to this clonotype: A clone one base away is much larger, so this may be a read error. The rearrangement joins TRBV20-1 to TRBJ1-2; D is unresolved. This CDR3 contains 8 residues. Germline V gene data show CDR1 as DFQATT and CDR2 as SNEGSKA (reference sequence). CDR3 sequence: CSATGSTF. The DNA for the CDR3 is TGCAGTGCAACCGGCTCCACCTTC.

The rearrangement uses TRBV29-1 and TRBJ1-1, with D possibly being TRBD1 (5 bases). Trimming removed 2 bases from V and 4 bases from J, with 11 bases in between. The germline CDR1 and CDR2 sequences are SQVTM and ANQGSEA. The CDR3 has 13 amino acids. The CDR3 nucleotides read TGCAGCGTTGAACGGCAGGGAGGCACTGAAGCTTTCTTT. Translating it yields CSVERQGGTEAFF. Variable domain in full (rest from reference TRBV29-1 and TRBJ1-1): SAVISQKPSRDICQRGTSLTIQCQVDSQVTMMFWYRQQPGQSLTLIATANQGSEATYESGFVIDKFPISRPNLTFSTLTVSNMSPEDSSIYLCSVERQGGTEAFFGQGTRLTVV.

This clonotype has more than one count but fewer than ten. The rearrangement joins TRBV20-1 to TRBJ1-4, with 7 bases identical to TRBD1. This CDR3 comprises 14 residues. Germline loops: CDR1 DFQATT, CDR2 SNEGSKA (reference sequence). With V trimmed by 2 bases and J by 7 bases, 7 bases remained unmatched. The chain's CDR3 is CSARQQGRVEKLFF. For the CDR3, the DNA is TGCAGTGCTAGACAACAGGGGAGGGTTGAAAAACTGTTTTTT.

There are many counts of this clonotype. The chain combines TRBV7-2 with TRBJ2-3; 9 nucleotides agree with TRBD2. Germline-derived CDR1 and CDR2 are SGHTA and FQGNSA. Trimming at V came to 2 bases and at J to 3 bases, leaving 6 bases not matched to a gene. The CDR3 contains 16 residues. The CDR3 region has the DNA TGTGCCAGCAGCTTATTTCCCAGCGGGGGGACAGATACGCAGTATTTT. It yields the protein CASSLFPSGGTDTQYF.

This clonotype was detected many times. The rearrangement joins TRBV4-1 to TRBJ2-5; no firm D call. Trimming took 0 bases from V and 1 from J, leaving 9 bases between them. Germline CDR1 reads MGHRA; CDR2 reads YSYEKL. The CDR3 contains 15 residues. The CDR3 nucleotides read TGCGCCAGCAGCCAAGAGGAGACTCGCCAAGAGACCCAGTACTTC. Its translation: CASSQEETRQETQYF.

The chain's CDR3 is CASSPDRSLGTQYF. The CDR3, as DNA: TGTGCCAGCAGCCCGGACAGGTCGTTAGGTACGCAGTATTTT. The rearrangement joins TRBV11-2 to TRBJ2-3; 7 bases are shared with TRBD1. Germline-derived CDR1 and CDR2 are SGHAT and FQNNGV. V lost 5 bases and J lost 8; bases outside the gene matches: 10. This CDR3 is 14 amino acids long.

In its sample, this clonotype was seen a few times. V usage is TRBV20-1 and J usage is TRBJ1-2; 9 bases fit TRBD1. The CDR3 has 15 residues. The V gene's germline CDR1 is DFQATT and CDR2 SNEGSKA (reference sequence). Trimming removed 6 bases from V and 0 bases from J; junction bases left unmatched: 8. The CDR3, as DNA: TGCAGTGCGCCCGGGACAGGGCGAGCTAACTATGGCTACACCTTC. This gives the protein CSAPGTGRANYGYTF.